This T cell receptor (beta chain) was obtained from a study of blood T cells in healthy people across ages. This clonotype was counted between two and nine times. The use of a sample-barcoded 5' primer and a J-beta primer mix characterized a second PCR of 7 to 11 cycles. TCRdb re-called the 5' RACE reads through MiXCR, storing one row per CDR3 protein. The sample includes roughly 1.9 million distinct CDR3 sequences, 39% of them seen just once. Germline CDR1 DFQATT, CDR2 SNEGSKA (reference sequence). The CDR3 contains 12 residues. The V and J ends lost 2 bases and 5 bases respectively, with 6 bases between them.

The specimen was blood. The chain employs TRBV20-1 and TRBJ2-2; D not certain. This TCR was sampled from a human donor in good health. The CDR3 bases are TGCAGTGCTAGATCGGAGACCGGGGAGCTGTTTTTT. Translation gives CSARSETGELFF.